The 11 T cell receptor beta chains in this list originate from one sample, sequenced in a study of vaccination and CD4 T cells after COVID-19. Treatment given: roughly 10-day PBMC culture with coronavirus spike peptide pools or control peptides (ViraFEST assay). No antigen has been identified for these receptors. Oncomine TCR Beta short-read sequencing was applied to DNA from cultured CD4+ T cells. TCRdb itself ran the PCR reads through MiXCR, one entry per CDR3 protein. The sample carries around 10,000 distinct CDR3 sequences, around 61% recorded once. Sequenced sample: CD4+ T cells from blood, cultured in vitro. The receptors were sampled from a human donor who had recovered from COVID-19.

The rearrangement joins TRBV15 to TRBJ1-1; D remains unclear. The V gene lost 1 base and the J gene lost 4 bases, with 7 bases spanning the gap. The CDR3 consists of 13 residues. The germline V gene has CDR1 LNHNV and CDR2 YYDKDF (reference sequence). The CDR3 sequence is CATSRVVGTEAFF. CDR3 DNA sequence: TGTGCCACCAGCAGAGTCGTCGGCACTGAAGCTTTCTTT. Full variable domain (missing parts from reference TRBV15 and TRBJ1-1): DAMVIQNPRYQVTQFGKPVTLSCSQTLNHNVMYWYQQKSSQAPKLLFHYYDKDFNNEADTPDNFQSRRPNTSFCFLDIRSPGLGDTAMYLCATSRVVGTEAFFGQGTRLTVV.

V gene TRBV2 combines with J gene TRBJ2-3; 10 bases are shared with TRBD2. The ends lost 0 bases at V and 3 bases at J; junction bases unmatched: 3. Germline V gene sequence: CDR1 SNHLY, CDR2 FYNNEI. This CDR3 region has 16 residues. CDR3 bases: TGTGCCAGCAGTGAAGCTCGGACTAGCGGAACAGATACGCAGTATTTT. Translated: CASSEARTSGTDTQYF. Full variable domain (outside the CDR3, taken from reference TRBV2 and TRBJ2-3): EPEVTQTPSHQVTQMGQEVILRCVPISNHLYFYWYRQILGQKVEFLVSFYNNEISEKSEIFDDQFSVERPDGSNFTLKIRSTKLEDSAMYFCASSEARTSGTDTQYFGPGTRLTVL.

The V and J genes are TRBV7-9 and TRBJ1-1; D gene uncertain. Per the germline V gene, CDR1 is SEHNR and CDR2 is FQNEAQ (reference sequence). This CDR3 region has 15 residues. Trimming shortened V by 3 bases and J by 0 bases, and 11 bases separated the two germline ends. CDR3 sequence reads: CASSLGRGMNTEAFF. In DNA, the CDR3 is TGTGCCAGCAGCTTGGGGAGAGGCATGAACACTGAAGCTTTCTTT. The full variable domain, in which reference TRBV7-9 and TRBJ1-1 provide the parts outside the CDR3, is DTGVSQNPRHKITKRGQNVTFRCDPISEHNRLYWYRQTLGQGPEFLTYFQNEAQLEKSRLLSDRFSAERPKGSFSTLEIQRTEQGDSAMYLCASSLGRGMNTEAFFGQGTRLTVV.

The gene calls are TRBV27 and TRBJ2-2, with D perhaps TRBD1 (5 bases). The CDR3 totals 13 residues. CDR1 is MNHEY, CDR2 SMNVEV, per germline (reference sequence). V gave up 2 bases and J gave up 7 bases, with 8 bases separating them. CDR3 sequence reads: CASSLIGDGELFF. The CDR3 bases are TGTGCCAGCAGTTTAATAGGGGACGGGGAGCTGTTTTTT.

This clonotype was observed a single time. The chain couples TRBV24-1 to TRBJ1-5; TRBD1 matches at 7 bases. Per germline, CDR1 KGHDR and CDR2 SFDVKD. The CDR3 loop spans 16 amino acids. With 4 bases clipped from V and 3 bases from J, the junction kept 8 bases outside the gene matches. This CDR3 reads CATSDRQGNVNQPQHF. The CDR3 DNA sequence: TGTGCCACCAGTGACCGACAGGGAAATGTCAATCAGCCCCAGCATTTT.

The gene calls are TRBV7-3 and TRBJ1-2; D might be TRBD1 (5 bases). V dropped 0 bases and J dropped 4 bases, with 9 bases sitting between them. CDR3 size: 14 residues. Germline assignment: CDR1 SGHTA and CDR2 FQGTGA. The CDR3 loop is CASSLTQGSYGYTF. The CDR3 nucleotides are TGTGCCAGCAGCTTAACCCAGGGCTCCTATGGCTACACCTTC.

This clonotype appeared once. V is TRBV19 and J is TRBJ2-3, with a weak D call TRBD1 (5 bases). The germline gives CDR1 LNHDA, CDR2 SQIVND (reference sequence). V lost 7 bases to trimming and J lost 3 bases, with 14 bases between them. The CDR3 runs to 14 residues. Here the CDR3 reads CASKGRISTDTQYF. As DNA, the CDR3 is TGTGCCAGTAAGGGGCGAATTTCGACAGATACGCAGTATTTT.

The chain employs TRBV7-6 and TRBJ2-7; unclear D gene. This CDR3 contains 14 residues. Germline lookup yields CDR1 SGHVS and CDR2 FNYEAQ. Trimming stripped 0 bases from V and 2 bases from J, with 8 bases between. CDR3 in DNA: TGTGCCAGCAGCTTAGCGGGCGATACCTACGAGCAGTACTTC. This encodes CASSLAGDTYEQYF.

The chain employs TRBV7-9 and TRBJ1-1; no clear D. From germline, CDR1 is SEHNR and CDR2 FQNEAQ (reference sequence). The CDR3 has 15 residues. V was shortened by 4 bases and J by 1 base, with 13 bases between the two germline ends. The CDR3 sequence: CASSSPSRANTEAFF. The CDR3 nucleotides read TGTGCCAGCAGCTCCCCCTCGCGTGCGAACACTGAAGCTTTCTTT.

This chain uses TRBV12-3 or TRBV12-4 with TRBJ1-2; D call uncertain. The CDR3 runs to 12 residues. V gave up 6 bases and J gave up 2 bases, with 7 bases separating them. The CDR3 bases are TGTGCCAGCAGCCTCTTGAACTATGGCTACACCTTC. This codes for CASSLLNYGYTF.

The chain joins TRBV24-1 to TRBJ2-3; 8 nucleotides align to TRBD2. V shed 4 bases and J 3 bases; nucleotides not matched to a gene: 5. Per germline, CDR1 KGHDR and CDR2 SFDVKD. CDR3 size: 15 residues. CDR3 nucleotide sequence: TGTGCCACCAGTGACCGAGGACTAGCAACAGATACGCAGTATTTT. Protein product: CATSDRGLATDTQYF.